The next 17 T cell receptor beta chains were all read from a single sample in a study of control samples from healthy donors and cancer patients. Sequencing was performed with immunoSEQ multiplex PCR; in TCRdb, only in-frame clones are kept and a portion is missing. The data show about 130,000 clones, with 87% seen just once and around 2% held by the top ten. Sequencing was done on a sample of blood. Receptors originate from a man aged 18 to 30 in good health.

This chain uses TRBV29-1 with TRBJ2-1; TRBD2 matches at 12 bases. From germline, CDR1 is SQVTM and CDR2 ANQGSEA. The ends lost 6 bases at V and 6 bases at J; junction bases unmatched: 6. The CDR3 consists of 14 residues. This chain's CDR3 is CSVGGLAGTNEQFF. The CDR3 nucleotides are TGCAGCGTGGGGGGACTAGCGGGTACCAATGAGCAGTTCTTC.

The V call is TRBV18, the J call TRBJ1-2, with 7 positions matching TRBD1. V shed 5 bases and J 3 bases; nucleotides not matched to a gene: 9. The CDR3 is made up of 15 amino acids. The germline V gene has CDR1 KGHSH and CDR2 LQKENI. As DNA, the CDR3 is TGTGCCAGCTCATCCGAGATAAGGGGGCACTATGGCTACACCTTC. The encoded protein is CASSSEIRGHYGYTF.

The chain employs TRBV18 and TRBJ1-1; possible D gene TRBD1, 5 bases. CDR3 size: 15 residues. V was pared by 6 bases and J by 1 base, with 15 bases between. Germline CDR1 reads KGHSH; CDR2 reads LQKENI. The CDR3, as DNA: TGTGCCAGCTCCTGGGGGACGGACTCGAACACTGAAGCTTTCTTT. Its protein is CASSWGTDSNTEAFF.

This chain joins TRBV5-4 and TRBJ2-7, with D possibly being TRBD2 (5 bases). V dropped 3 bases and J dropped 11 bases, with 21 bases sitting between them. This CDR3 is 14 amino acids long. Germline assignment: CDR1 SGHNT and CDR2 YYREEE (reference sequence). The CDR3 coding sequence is TGTGCCAGCAGCTCCGAGTATTTGGGAGATGTGGAGTACTTC. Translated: CASSSEYLGDVEYF.

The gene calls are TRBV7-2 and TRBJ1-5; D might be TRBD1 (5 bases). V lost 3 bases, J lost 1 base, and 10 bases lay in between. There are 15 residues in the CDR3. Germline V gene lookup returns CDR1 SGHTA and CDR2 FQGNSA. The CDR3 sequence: CASSFQGVSNQPQHF. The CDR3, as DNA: TGTGCCAGCAGCTTTCAGGGTGTGAGCAATCAGCCCCAGCATTTT.

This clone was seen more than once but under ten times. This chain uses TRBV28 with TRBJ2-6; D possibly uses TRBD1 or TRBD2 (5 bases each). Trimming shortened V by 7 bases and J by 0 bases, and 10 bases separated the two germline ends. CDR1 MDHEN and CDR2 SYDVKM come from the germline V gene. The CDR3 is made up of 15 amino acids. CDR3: CASIMRGSGANVLTF. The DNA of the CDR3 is TGTGCCAGCATCATGAGGGGCTCTGGGGCCAACGTCCTGACTTTC.

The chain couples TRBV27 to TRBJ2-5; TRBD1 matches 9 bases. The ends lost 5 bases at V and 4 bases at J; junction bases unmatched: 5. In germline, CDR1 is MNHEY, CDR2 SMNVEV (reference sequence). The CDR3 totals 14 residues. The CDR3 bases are TGTGCCAGCAGTCAAGGGACAGGGAGAGAGACCCAGTACTTC. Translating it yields CASSQGTGRETQYF.

The CDR3 DNA is TGTGCCTGGAGCCTACAGGGGCTAGCGGGAGATGCCGAGCAGTACTTC. This gives the protein CAWSLQGLAGDAEQYF. The chain employs TRBV30 and TRBJ2-7; 10 nucleotides align to TRBD2. Unmatched junction bases numbered 14, after V lost 3 bases and J lost 6 bases. The CDR3 contains 16 residues. The germline CDR1 and CDR2 sequences are GTSNPN and SVGIG (reference sequence).

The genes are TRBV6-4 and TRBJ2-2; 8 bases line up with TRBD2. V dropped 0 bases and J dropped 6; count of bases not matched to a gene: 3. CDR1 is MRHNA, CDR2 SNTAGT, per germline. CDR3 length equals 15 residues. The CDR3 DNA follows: TGTGCCAGCAGTGACTCGAGGCGGGGGGCCGGGGAGCTGTTTTTT. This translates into CASSDSRRGAGELFF.

The CDR3 sequence is CAWSGGAWTTEAFF. In DNA form, the CDR3 reads TGTGCCTGGTCCGGGGGCGCGTGGACCACTGAAGCTTTCTTT. The chain recombines TRBV30 with TRBJ1-1, with D possibly matching TRBD1 (6 bases). CDR3 length equals 14 residues. Germline-derived CDR1 and CDR2 are GTSNPN and SVGIG (reference sequence). V lost 5 bases and J 4 bases, leaving 17 bases between the germline ends.

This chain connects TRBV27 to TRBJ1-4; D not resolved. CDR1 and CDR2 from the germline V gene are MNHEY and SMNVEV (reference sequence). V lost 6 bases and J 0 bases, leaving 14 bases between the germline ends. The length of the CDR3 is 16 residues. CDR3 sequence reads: CASSLVGQSTNEKLFF. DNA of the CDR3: TGTGCCAGCAGCCTCGTGGGTCAGTCAACTAATGAAAAACTGTTTTTT.

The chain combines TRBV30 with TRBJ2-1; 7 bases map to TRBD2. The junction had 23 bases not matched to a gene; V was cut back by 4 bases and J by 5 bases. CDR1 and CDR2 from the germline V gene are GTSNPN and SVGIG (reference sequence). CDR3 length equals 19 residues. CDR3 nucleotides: TGTGCCTGGACTTCGAGGGAGGGCCAGCCGAACCTTCTGGACAATGAGCAGTTCTTC. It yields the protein CAWTSREGQPNLLDNEQFF.

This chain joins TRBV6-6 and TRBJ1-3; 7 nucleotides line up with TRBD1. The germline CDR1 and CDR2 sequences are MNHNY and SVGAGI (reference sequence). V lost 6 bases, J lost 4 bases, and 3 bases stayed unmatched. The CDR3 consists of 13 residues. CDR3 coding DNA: TGTGCCAGCAGGGGGACAGACGGAAACACCATATATTTT. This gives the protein CASRGTDGNTIYF.

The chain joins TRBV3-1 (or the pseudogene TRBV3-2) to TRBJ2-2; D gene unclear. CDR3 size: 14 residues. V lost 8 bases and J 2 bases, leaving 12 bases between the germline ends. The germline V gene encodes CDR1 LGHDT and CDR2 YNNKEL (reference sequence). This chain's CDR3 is CASSLSYNTGELFF. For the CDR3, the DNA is TGTGCCAGCTCCTTAAGTTACAACACCGGGGAGCTGTTTTTT.

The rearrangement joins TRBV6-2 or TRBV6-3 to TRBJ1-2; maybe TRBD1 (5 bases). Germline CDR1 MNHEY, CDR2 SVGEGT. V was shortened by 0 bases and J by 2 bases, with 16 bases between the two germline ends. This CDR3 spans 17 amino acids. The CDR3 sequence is CASSYSPRDSRNYGYTF. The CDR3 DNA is TGTGCCAGCAGTTACTCCCCCCGGGACTCTAGAAACTATGGCTACACCTTC.

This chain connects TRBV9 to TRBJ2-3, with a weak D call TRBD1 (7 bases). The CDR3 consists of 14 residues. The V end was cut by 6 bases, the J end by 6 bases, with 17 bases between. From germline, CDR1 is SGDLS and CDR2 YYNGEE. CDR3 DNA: TGTGCCAGCACAGGGGGGCGGATTGGGGATACGCAGTATTTT. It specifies CASTGGRIGDTQYF. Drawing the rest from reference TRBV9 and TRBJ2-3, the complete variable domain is DSGVTQTPKHLITATGQRVTLRCSPRSGDLSVYWYQQSLDQGLQFLIQYYNGEERAKGNILERFSAQQFPDLHSELNLSSLELGDSALYFCASTGGRIGDTQYFGPGTRLTVL.

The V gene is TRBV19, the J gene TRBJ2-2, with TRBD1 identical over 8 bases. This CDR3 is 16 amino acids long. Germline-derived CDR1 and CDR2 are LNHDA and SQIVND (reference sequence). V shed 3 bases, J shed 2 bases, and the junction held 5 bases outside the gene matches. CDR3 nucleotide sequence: TGTGCCAGTAGTATCAGGACAGGGCCTAACACCGGGGAGCTGTTTTTT. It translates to CASSIRTGPNTGELFF.